The source of this T cell receptor (beta chain) is a study of OX40 agonist ivuxolimab in advanced cancers. This table comes from immunoSEQ multiplex PCR, and its TCRdb copy is limited to in-frame clones, with some not included. The sample includes about 80,000 clones, approximately 92% of them seen just once. As regards this clone: Its specificity is unknown.

On cycle 4 day 1 and cycle 7 day 1, as well as at baseline, blood was sampled. Study-level points and caveats: Averaged across samples, CD8+ T cells carried more expanded clones than CD4+ did.

Germline-derived CDR1 and CDR2 are MRHNA and SNTAGT. The CDR3 length is 15 residues. The V segment lost 2 bases and the J segment 6 bases; nucleotides outside the gene matches: 5. The rearrangement joins TRBV6-4 to TRBJ2-7, with 12 bases that match TRBD2. The sample here was CD4+ or CD8+ T cells sorted from blood, taken in a trial of the OX40 agonist ivuxolimab. The clonotype comes from an adult with an advanced solid tumor such as melanoma, head and neck, liver or kidney cancer. Here the CDR3 DNA reads TGTGCCAGCAGTGACCTAGCGGGGGGGCCTGGCGAGCAGTACTTC. This translates into CASSDLAGGPGEQYF.